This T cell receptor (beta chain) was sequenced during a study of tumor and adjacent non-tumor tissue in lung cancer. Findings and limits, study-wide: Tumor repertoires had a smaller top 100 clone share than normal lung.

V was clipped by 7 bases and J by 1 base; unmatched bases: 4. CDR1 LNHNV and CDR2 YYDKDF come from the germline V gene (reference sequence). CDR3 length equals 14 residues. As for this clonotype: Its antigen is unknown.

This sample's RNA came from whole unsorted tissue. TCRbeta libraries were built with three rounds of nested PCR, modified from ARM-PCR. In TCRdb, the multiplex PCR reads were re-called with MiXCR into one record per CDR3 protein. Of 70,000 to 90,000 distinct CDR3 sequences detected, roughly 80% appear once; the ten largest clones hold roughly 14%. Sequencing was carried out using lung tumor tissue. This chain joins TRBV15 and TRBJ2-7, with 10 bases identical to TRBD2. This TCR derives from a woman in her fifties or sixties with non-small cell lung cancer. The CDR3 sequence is CATKTTSGSYEQYF. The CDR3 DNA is TGTGCCACCAAAACGACTAGCGGGTCCTACGAGCAGTACTTC.